This entry lists 23 T cell receptor beta chains sequenced from one sample in a study of shared clonotypes between healthy human individuals (dated by TCRdb to about 2020). Receptor libraries were prepared by the immunoSEQ multiplex PCR assay. TCRdb limited this immuneACCESS table to in-frame rearrangements with V and J called. A share of clones is missing; checked studies link under half to unresolved V genes, and the rest is unexplained. Recorded for this sample are roughly 2,300,000 clones; less than 95% of them occurred a single time. 0.37% of the sample is taken by the ten largest. Sample: naive CD4+ T cells from PBMCs. The cell subset or site label, read with the paper, signifies: CD45RA+ positively selected. These receptors came from a man aged 18 to 29 in good health. Some clones in this sample may be carry-over from other donors' samples.

The chain combines TRBV21-1 with TRBJ2-4; TRBD2, the table's D call, lacks a check against the DNA. TRBV21-1 is noted as a pseudogene. This CDR3 region has 16 residues. Here the CDR3 DNA reads TGTGCCAGCAGCCTCGGAACTAGCGGGACGAAAAACATTCAGTACTTC. As protein: CASSLGTSGTKNIQYF.

The chain combines TRBV28 with TRBJ2-2; weak D call: TRBD1 (6 bases). Germline V gene data show CDR1 as MDHEN and CDR2 as SYDVKM. The CDR3 length is 15 residues. Trimming removed 1 base at V and 4 bases at J, with 10 bases between. CDR3 sequence (DNA): TGTGCCAGCAGTTTATTGATACAGGGCACCGGGGAGCTGTTTTTT. Translation: CASSLLIQGTGELFF.

This clone came up a few times. The V gene is TRBV30, the J gene TRBJ1-1; a weak D match, TRBD1 (5 bases). Per germline, CDR1 GTSNPN and CDR2 SVGIG (reference sequence). Trimming removed 3 bases at V and 9 bases at J, with 8 bases between. The CDR3 extends over 10 amino acids. CDR3 coding DNA: TGTGCCTGGAGGGAGGGGCAAGCTTTCTTT. As protein: CAWREGQAFF. Together with reference TRBV30 and TRBJ1-1, the CDR3 gives the full variable domain: SQTIHQWPATLVQPVGSPLSLECTVEGTSNPNLYWYRQAAGRGLQLLFYSVGIGQISSEVPQNLSASRPQDRQFILSSKKLLLSDSGFYLCAWREGQAFFGQGTRLTVV.

The rearrangement joins TRBV28 to TRBJ1-1, with unresolved D. There are 13 residues in the CDR3. CDR1 and CDR2 (germline): MDHEN, SYDVKM. V was trimmed by 6 bases and J by 5 bases, leaving 13 bases between them. The CDR3 region has the DNA TGTGCCAGCAGCCCACCAGCTCTAACTGAAGCTTTCTTT. Amino acids: CASSPPALTEAFF.

The chain couples TRBV28 to TRBJ2-7; 8 positions agree with TRBD1. The germline V gene encodes CDR1 MDHEN and CDR2 SYDVKM. The trim removed 3 bases at V and 3 bases at J, leaving 7 bases unmatched. This CDR3 has 15 residues. DNA of the CDR3: TGTGCCAGCAGTTTCCCTTACAGGGGGGACTACGAGCAGTACTTC. This gives the protein CASSFPYRGDYEQYF. Full variable domain (outside the CDR3, taken from reference TRBV28 and TRBJ2-7): DVKVTQSSRYLVKRTGEKVFLECVQDMDHENMFWYRQDPGLGLRLIYFSYDVKMKEKGDIPEGYSVSREKKERFSLILESASTNQTSMYLCASSFPYRGDYEQYFGPGTRLTVT.

This chain links TRBV28 with TRBJ1-2; D remains ambiguous. Between the trimmed V and J ends, which lost 5 bases and 7 bases, there was a span of 14 bases. Germline CDR1 MDHEN, CDR2 SYDVKM. The length of the CDR3 is 13 residues. The CDR3 DNA reads TGTGCCAGCAGTATGAGAGTCCCTCTTGGCTACACCTTC. Translating it yields CASSMRVPLGYTF.

The J gene is TRBJ2-3, the V gene TRBV5-1, with D unresolved. Deletions cut 7 bases from V and 4 bases from J, with 13 bases between. There are 13 residues in the CDR3. Germline loops: CDR1 SGHRS, CDR2 YFSETQ. This CDR3 is CASHDFGADTQYF. The CDR3 DNA is TGCGCCAGCCACGACTTTGGCGCAGATACGCAGTATTTT.

The V gene is TRBV7-6, the J gene TRBJ2-7; 7 bases line up with TRBD2. The CDR3 runs 14 residues. CDR1 is SGHVS and CDR2 is FNYEAQ in the germline V gene. V shed 5 bases, J shed 5 bases, and the junction held 9 bases outside the gene matches. The CDR3 DNA is TGTGCCAGCAGCCGAGCGGGAATAGACCACGAGCAGTACTTC. Protein sequence: CASSRAGIDHEQYF.

The V and J genes are TRBV27 and TRBJ2-3; possible D gene TRBD2, 6 bases. V gave up 2 bases and J gave up 6 bases, with 21 bases separating them. The length of the CDR3 is 17 residues. Germline V gene sequence: CDR1 MNHEY, CDR2 SMNVEV (reference sequence). The CDR3 DNA is TGTGCCAGCAGTTTAACCCTCTGGGCGCTGAGCGGGGATACGCAGTATTTT. Translated, it gives CASSLTLWALSGDTQYF.

The chain joins TRBV5-1 to TRBJ2-2; 10 positions match TRBD1. V trimming: 4 bases; J trimming: 4 bases; junction bases outside the gene matches: 4. Per germline, CDR1 SGHRS and CDR2 YFSETQ. The CDR3 runs to 15 residues. CDR3 sequence (DNA): TGCGCCAGCAGCAGGGACAGGGGAATCACCGGGGAGCTGTTTTTT. This codes for CASSRDRGITGELFF.

This rearrangement joins TRBV12-5 to TRBJ2-1; TRBD2 aligns across 16 bases. The CDR3 length is 19 residues. V shed 4 bases and J 0 bases; nucleotides not matched to a gene: 6. Germline-derived CDR1 and CDR2 are LGHNT and FRNRAP. In nucleotides, the CDR3 is TGTGCTAGTGGTTCCGCGGGACTAGCGGGAGGGAGCTCCTACAATGAGCAGTTCTTC. Translation: CASGSAGLAGGSSYNEQFF.

The chain employs TRBV28 and TRBJ1-3; D ambiguous. Germline-derived CDR1 and CDR2 are MDHEN and SYDVKM. The V and J ends lost 4 bases and 0 bases respectively, with 16 bases between them. The CDR3 runs 17 residues. DNA for the CDR3: TGTGCCAGCAGTTCCTCGTGGGGAGGGAGCTCTGGAAACACCATATATTTT. Its protein is CASSSSWGGSSGNTIYF.

V gene TRBV7-7 combines with J gene TRBJ2-7; 10 nucleotides match TRBD1. The CDR3 totals 15 residues. CDR1 is SSHAT and CDR2 is FNYEAQ in the germline V gene (reference sequence). V shed 5 bases and J 7 bases; nucleotides not matched to a gene: 11. The CDR3 loop is CASSPRDRGVGEQYF. The CDR3 coding sequence is TGTGCCAGCAGCCCAAGGGACAGGGGTGTGGGGGAGCAGTACTTC.

The V and J genes are TRBV28 and TRBJ2-7; possible D gene TRBD2, 5 bases. There are 21 residues in the CDR3. Germline lookup yields CDR1 MDHEN and CDR2 SYDVKM. Trimming removed 3 bases at V and 3 bases at J, with 33 bases between. This CDR3 is CASSFPSRGFGVQLGFYEQYF. CDR3 nucleotides: TGTGCCAGCAGTTTCCCCTCCCGGGGATTTGGCGTCCAATTGGGTTTCTACGAGCAGTACTTC.

This chain's CDR3 is CASSLDHRGNYGYTF. CDR3 bases: TGTGCCAGCAGCTTAGACCACCGGGGTAACTATGGCTACACCTTC. The V gene is TRBV11-2, the J gene TRBJ1-2; D gene ambiguous. This CDR3 has 15 amino acids. Trimming took 0 bases from V and 1 from J, leaving 9 bases between them. The germline gives CDR1 SGHAT, CDR2 FQNNGV.

This chain connects TRBV27 to TRBJ1-1; TRBD1 matches 7 bases. V shed 2 bases and J 5 bases; nucleotides not matched to a gene: 8. Germline V gene data show CDR1 as MNHEY and CDR2 as SMNVEV (reference sequence). The CDR3 is 15 amino acids. The CDR3 bases are TGTGCCAGCAGTTTAGTTCAGGGGGTTGGTACTGAAGCTTTCTTT. Encoded protein: CASSLVQGVGTEAFF.

The rearrangement links TRBV7-9 to TRBJ2-7; D uncertain. This CDR3 has 12 residues. Germline CDR1 SEHNR, CDR2 FQNEAQ (reference sequence). Trimming took 5 bases from V and 7 from J, leaving 12 bases between them. The DNA for the CDR3 is TGTGCCAGCAGCATAACTACGGCAGAGCAGTACTTC. This sequence encodes CASSITTAEQYF.

The chain links TRBV6-6 to TRBJ2-3, with 16 bases aligning to TRBD2. The ends lost 6 bases at V and 7 bases at J; junction bases unmatched: 4. The germline V gene has CDR1 MNHNY and CDR2 SVGAGI (reference sequence). The length of the CDR3 is 15 residues. CDR3: CASRGLAGGQYTQYF. DNA of the CDR3: TGTGCCAGCAGGGGACTAGCGGGAGGGCAATATACGCAGTATTTT.

This clone was seen a single time. Other DNA sequences from this sample encode an identical CDR3 as well. This chain connects TRBV11-3 to TRBJ2-5, with D possibly being TRBD2 (6 bases). CDR3 length: 14 residues. The germline V gene encodes CDR1 SGHNT and CDR2 YENEEA. The ends were cut back, 3 bases at V and 1 base at J, with 9 bases in the middle. The CDR3 DNA sequence: TGTGCCAGCAGCTTGGGGGGAAGCCAAGAGACCCAGTACTTC. This encodes CASSLGGSQETQYF.

The chain employs TRBV19 and TRBJ1-5, with 7 bases identical to TRBD1. V was pared by 5 bases and J by 0 bases, with 19 bases of the junction left unmatched. The germline V gene encodes CDR1 LNHDA and CDR2 SQIVND (reference sequence). The CDR3 contains 20 residues. CDR3 amino acids: CASSRGRWDSYFYSNQPQHF. In DNA, the CDR3 is TGTGCCAGTAGTCGGGGACGATGGGACAGTTACTTTTATAGCAATCAGCCCCAGCATTTT.

The chain combines TRBV29-1 with TRBJ2-7; 7 bases fit TRBD1. This CDR3 contains 12 residues. CDR1 is SQVTM, CDR2 ANQGSEA, per germline. The V gene end was trimmed by 8 bases and the J gene end by 0 bases; junction bases not matched to a gene: 4. The DNA of the CDR3 is TGCAGCCCCCGGACAGGCTCCTACGAGCAGTACTTC. Translation gives CSPRTGSYEQYF.

This chain uses TRBV5-1 with TRBJ2-1; D perhaps matches TRBD2 (6 bases). V lost 4 bases to trimming and J lost 8 bases, with 19 bases between them. The CDR3 runs to 15 residues. Looked up from germline, CDR1 is SGHRS and CDR2 is YFSETQ. The CDR3 DNA reads as TGCGCCAGCAGCGTTATTAGCGGATCGGCCGATGAGCAGTTCTTC. Residues: CASSVISGSADEQFF.

This chain connects TRBV7-9 to TRBJ2-2, with D hard to call. Germline V lookup: CDR1 SEHNR, CDR2 FQNEAQ (reference sequence). V lost 2 bases and J lost 4, with 14 bases in between. The CDR3 extends over 16 amino acids. The CDR3 region has the DNA TGTGCCAGCAGCTTATATCCCGCCGTGGGCACCGGGGAGCTGTTTTTT. Protein: CASSLYPAVGTGELFF.